In its sample, the clone carrying this T cell receptor (beta chain) was seen many times. The antigen remains unidentified. It was RNA transcripts that yielded the amplified TCR beta CDR3 regions. During a first-round RT-PCR of the TCR CDR3, the HTBI primer set was used. TCRdb called the multiplex PCR reads again in MiXCR, with one record for every CDR3 protein. Here the sample spans about 420,000 distinct CDR3 sequences, about 15% being singletons. This entry belongs to a study of T cells in Graves' hyperthyroidism and ophthalmopathy. Study details: It was at initial diagnosis, before any treatment, that peripheral blood was collected. Overall study results and limits: Ophthalmopathy was model-predicted a median around 6.7 months pre-onset.

The CDR3 is 15 amino acids. Between the trimmed V and J ends, which lost 0 bases and 0 bases, there was a span of 12 bases. Germline V gene lookup returns CDR1 DFQATT and CDR2 SNEGSKA (reference sequence). Patients between 18 and 65 years old had hyperthyroidism, newly diagnosed and lasting under 2 months. Uncontrolled infection, other autoimmune disease, pregnancy or lactation led to exclusion. Sequenced material: blood. This clonotype originated in a woman aged 18 to 35 with Graves' hyperthyroidism. The rearrangement uses TRBV20-1 and TRBJ2-7; D possibly matches TRBD1 or TRBD2 (5 bases each). This chain's CDR3 is CSARDPLGGSYEQYF. Written as DNA, the CDR3 is TGCAGTGCTAGAGATCCCCTTGGGGGCTCCTACGAGCAGTACTTC.